This T cell receptor beta chain was captured by sequencing in a study of long-term antiretroviral therapy in people with HIV. Study context: The 2015 immediate-ART recommendation came about a decade after the earliest samples.

Each HIV-infected participant was given treatment in the United States. With respect to this clone: The antigen is undetermined.

The run of the v3.0 immunoSEQ assay was at survey level. Assay: immunoSEQ multiplex PCR; the TCRdb copy retains only in-frame clones and omits some. The data hold about 43,000 clones, with roughly 93% observed a single time. Germline values: CDR1 SGHRS, CDR2 YFSETQ. Trimming at V came to 2 bases and at J to 3 bases, leaving 2 bases not matched to a gene. The CDR3 consists of 14 residues. General observations from the study: Samples were collected from about 2003 to 2018 under possibly less effective ART regimens. Repertoire dominance by clones expanded before ART was seen at all time points.

Sample: unsorted PBMCs, taken 9 to 9.5 years after starting antiretroviral therapy. The gene calls are TRBV5-1 and TRBJ2-7; 10 bases line up with TRBD1. This receptor was taken from a man aged 30 to 39 with HIV. The CDR3 nucleotides are TGCGCCAGCAGCTTTGGGACAGGGGACTACGAGCAGTACTTC. This codes for CASSFGTGDYEQYF.